Listed below are T cell receptor beta chains from one sample, sequenced in a study of blood T cell repertoires in COVID-19. Using immunoSEQ multiplex PCR, the repertoire was profiled, and TCRdb retains in-frame clones only, with some absent. In the table there are almost 100,000 clones, about nine tenths of which are singletons. Sequencing was carried out using peripheral blood. Receptors originate from a man aged 50 or older with acute or convalescent COVID-19. Both conserved end residues are part of each CDR3. Each record gives: J gene, clone size, V gene, D gene, CDR3 protein, CDR3 DNA. D genes are given only for firm matches. Clone size is not always given. Where it is, it says once, few, many or a class for expanded clones.

J: TRBJ2-3
size: -
V: TRBV2
D: -
CDR3: CARGVVGTDTQYF
DNA: TGTGCCAGAGGGGTAGTCGGCACAGATACGCAGTATTTT

J: TRBJ2-1
size: -
V: TRBV15
D: -
CDR3: CATSREEGSMGNEQFF
DNA: TGTGCCACCAGCAGAGAGGAGGGCTCGATGGGCAATGAGCAGTTCTTC

J: TRBJ2-3
size: -
V: TRBV9
D: -
CDR3: CASSPFGTELLGQYF
DNA: TGTGCCAGCAGCCCCTTCGGGACTGAGCTTCTAGGGCAGTATTTT

J: TRBJ2-3
size: -
V: TRBV27
D: TRBD2
CDR3: CASSWTRFDGRTDTQYF
DNA: TGTGCCAGCAGTTGGACTAGGTTTGACGGGCGCACAGATACGCAGTATTTT

J: TRBJ1-1
size: few
V: TRBV19
D: TRBD1
CDR3: CASTPGQYLMNTEAFF
DNA: TGTGCCAGTACTCCGGGACAGTATTTAATGAACACTGAAGCTTTCTTT

J: TRBJ1-2
size: -
V: TRBV18
D: TRBD1
CDR3: CASSPSGRGLGYTF
DNA: TGTGCCAGCTCACCCTCCGGGAGGGGGCTTGGCTACACCTTC

J: TRBJ2-7
size: -
V: TRBV14
D: TRBD2
CDR3: CASSQGTSGTDEQYF
DNA: TGTGCCAGCAGCCAGGGGACTAGCGGGACCGACGAGCAGTACTTC

J: TRBJ1-5
size: -
V: TRBV14
D: -
CDR3: CASSQTDSLAQHF
DNA: TGTGCCAGCAGCCAGACGGACAGCTTGGCCCAGCATTTT

J: TRBJ2-7
size: -
V: TRBV5-4
D: TRBD2
CDR3: CASSWLGAGAKEQYF
DNA: TGTGCCAGCAGCTGGTTAGGAGCGGGAGCGAAAGAGCAGTACTTC

J: TRBJ2-1
size: -
V: TRBV5-1
D: -
CDR3: CASSFLREPYNEQFF
DNA: TGCGCCAGCAGCTTTCTGCGGGAACCCTACAATGAGCAGTTCTTC

J: TRBJ1-1
size: -
V: TRBV24-1
D: TRBD1
CDR3: CATSDLPMGQGRTEAFF
DNA: TGTGCCACCAGTGATCTCCCAATGGGACAGGGGAGAACTGAAGCTTTCTTT

J: TRBJ1-5
size: -
V: TRBV18
D: TRBD1
CDR3: CASSPPWTGGNQPQHF
DNA: TGTGCCAGCTCACCACCGTGGACAGGGGGCAATCAGCCCCAGCATTTT

J: TRBJ2-3
size: once
V: TRBV6-1
D: -
CDR3: CASSDLLSTDTQYF
DNA: TGTGCCAGCAGTGATCTCCTTAGCACAGATACGCAGTATTTT

J: TRBJ2-1
size: -
V: TRBV7-3
D: -
CDR3: CASSLNRAGGEQFF
DNA: TGTGCCAGCAGCTTAAATCGCGCGGGTGGTGAGCAGTTCTTC

J: TRBJ1-5
size: few
V: TRBV11-2
D: -
CDR3: CASSLTLGGNQPQHF
DNA: TGTGCCAGCAGCTTAACTCTAGGGGGCAATCAGCCCCAGCATTTT

J: TRBJ1-1
size: -
V: TRBV30
D: TRBD1
CDR3: CAWSTPTGGFTEAFF
DNA: TGTGCCTGGAGTACGCCGACAGGGGGATTCACTGAAGCTTTCTTT

J: TRBJ2-7
size: -
V: TRBV29-1
D: TRBD2
CDR3: CSVAARAGGPDEQYF
DNA: TGCAGCGTTGCCGCCAGGGCGGGAGGGCCGGACGAGCAGTACTTC

J: TRBJ2-1
size: -
V: TRBV21-1
D: -
CDR3: CASSKAPLSSGGSSYNEQFF
DNA: TGTGCCAGCAGCAAAGCACCCCTCTCTAGCGGGGGTAGCTCCTACAATGAGCAGTTCTTC

J: TRBJ2-1
size: -
V: TRBV11-3
D: TRBD2
CDR3: CASSLRGSGSEYEQFF
DNA: TGTGCCAGCAGCTTGCGGGGTAGCGGGAGCGAATATGAGCAGTTCTTC

J: TRBJ2-7
size: -
V: TRBV6-5
D: -
CDR3: CASGGDYEQYF
DNA: TGTGCCAGCGGAGGAGACTACGAGCAGTACTTC

J: TRBJ2-2
size: -
V: TRBV5-1
D: TRBD2
CDR3: CASSLELAGTGELFF
DNA: TGCGCCAGCAGCTTGGAACTAGCGGGCACCGGGGAGCTGTTTTTT

J: TRBJ2-5
size: -
V: TRBV6-2/TRBV6-3
D: -
CDR3: CASSSLTLQETQYF
DNA: TGTGCCAGCAGTTCTCTAACCCTCCAAGAGACCCAGTACTTC

J: TRBJ1-4
size: -
V: TRBV14
D: TRBD1
CDR3: CASSPGRGPANEKLFF
DNA: TGTGCCAGCAGCCCAGGCAGGGGGCCAGCTAATGAAAAACTGTTTTTT

J: TRBJ1-1
size: -
V: TRBV20-1
D: TRBD1
CDR3: CSAQDRGQAFF
DNA: TGCAGTGCCCAAGACAGGGGGCAAGCTTTCTTT

J: TRBJ1-2
size: -
V: TRBV6-2/TRBV6-3
D: TRBD1
CDR3: CASSYSRGQAFRSWGYTF
DNA: TGTGCCAGCAGTTACTCGAGGGGACAGGCGTTTCGAAGTTGGGGCTACACCTTC

J: TRBJ1-4
size: -
V: TRBV19
D: TRBD1
CDR3: CASSMSGTATNEKLFF
DNA: TGTGCCAGTAGTATGTCCGGGACAGCAACTAATGAAAAACTGTTTTTT

J: TRBJ2-1
size: -
V: TRBV14
D: -
CDR3: CASSPYPGTYSYNEQFF
DNA: TGTGCCAGCAGCCCCTACCCGGGGACATACTCCTACAATGAGCAGTTCTTC

J: TRBJ2-1
size: once
V: TRBV11-2
D: TRBD2
CDR3: CASSLLTSGRALNEQFF
DNA: TGTGCCAGCAGCTTGTTGACTAGCGGGAGGGCGCTAAATGAGCAGTTCTTC

J: TRBJ1-2
size: -
V: TRBV7-3
D: TRBD1
CDR3: CASSPTGQVPYGYTF
DNA: TGTGCCAGCAGCCCAACGGGACAGGTCCCCTATGGCTACACCTTC